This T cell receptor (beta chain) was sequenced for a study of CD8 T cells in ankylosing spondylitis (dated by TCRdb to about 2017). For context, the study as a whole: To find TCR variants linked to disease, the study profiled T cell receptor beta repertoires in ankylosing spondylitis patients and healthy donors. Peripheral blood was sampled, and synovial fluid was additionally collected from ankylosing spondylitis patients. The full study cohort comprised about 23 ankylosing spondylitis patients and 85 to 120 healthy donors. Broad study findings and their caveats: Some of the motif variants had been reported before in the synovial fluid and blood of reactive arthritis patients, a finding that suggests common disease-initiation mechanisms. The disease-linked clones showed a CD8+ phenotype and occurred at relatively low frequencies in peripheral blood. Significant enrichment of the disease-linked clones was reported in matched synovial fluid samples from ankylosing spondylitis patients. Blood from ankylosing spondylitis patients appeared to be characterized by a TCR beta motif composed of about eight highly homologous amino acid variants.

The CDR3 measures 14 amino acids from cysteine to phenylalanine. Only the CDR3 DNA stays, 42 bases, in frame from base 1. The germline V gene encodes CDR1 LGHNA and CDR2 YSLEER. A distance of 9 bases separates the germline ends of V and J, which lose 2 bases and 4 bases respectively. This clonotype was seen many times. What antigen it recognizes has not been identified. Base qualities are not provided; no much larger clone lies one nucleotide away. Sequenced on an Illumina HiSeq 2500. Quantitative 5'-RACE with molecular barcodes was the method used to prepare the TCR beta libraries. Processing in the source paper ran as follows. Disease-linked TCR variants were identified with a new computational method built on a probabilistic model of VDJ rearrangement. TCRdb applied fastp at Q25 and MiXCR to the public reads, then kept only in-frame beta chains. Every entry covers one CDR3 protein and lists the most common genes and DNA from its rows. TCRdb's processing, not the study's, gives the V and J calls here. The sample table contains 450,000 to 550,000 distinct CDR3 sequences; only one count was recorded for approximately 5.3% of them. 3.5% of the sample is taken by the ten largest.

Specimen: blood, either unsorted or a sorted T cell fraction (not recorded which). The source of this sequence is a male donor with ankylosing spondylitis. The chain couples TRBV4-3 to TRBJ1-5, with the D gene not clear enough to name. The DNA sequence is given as TGCGCCAGCAGCCAATCGCCCTCGAATCAGCCCCAGCATTTT. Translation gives CASSQSPSNQPQHF.